The present T cell receptor beta chain was sequenced within a study of T cell responses to AZD1222 COVID-19 vaccine. In the study overall: Analyses pooled second doses at about 4 or about 12 weeks. Findings of the study overall: Increased Spike-specific TCR breadth and depth were observed after two AZD1222 doses. Targets within unmutated variant regions were reportedly found for nearly half of spike-specific TCRs. Dominant CD4 TCR responses targeted spike regions 160-218 and 743-854.

Sequencing used immunoSEQ multiplex PCR; TCRdb keeps in-frame clones, though not all of them. The table has about 100,000 clones, nearly 95% seen once. V shed 5 bases and J 7 bases; nucleotides not matched to a gene: 4. Germline V gene lookup returns CDR1 MNHEY and CDR2 SMNVEV (reference sequence). The CDR3 consists of 13 residues. A remark on this clone: The antigen remains undetermined.

The origin of this receptor is an adult in good health. Sequenced material: peripheral blood, taken on day 0 of AZD1222 vaccination. The chain recombines TRBV27 with TRBJ1-4, with 7 bases aligning to TRBD1. The chain's CDR3 is CASSRQGGEKLFF. DNA for the CDR3: TGTGCCAGCAGTAGGCAGGGGGGTGAAAAACTGTTTTTT.